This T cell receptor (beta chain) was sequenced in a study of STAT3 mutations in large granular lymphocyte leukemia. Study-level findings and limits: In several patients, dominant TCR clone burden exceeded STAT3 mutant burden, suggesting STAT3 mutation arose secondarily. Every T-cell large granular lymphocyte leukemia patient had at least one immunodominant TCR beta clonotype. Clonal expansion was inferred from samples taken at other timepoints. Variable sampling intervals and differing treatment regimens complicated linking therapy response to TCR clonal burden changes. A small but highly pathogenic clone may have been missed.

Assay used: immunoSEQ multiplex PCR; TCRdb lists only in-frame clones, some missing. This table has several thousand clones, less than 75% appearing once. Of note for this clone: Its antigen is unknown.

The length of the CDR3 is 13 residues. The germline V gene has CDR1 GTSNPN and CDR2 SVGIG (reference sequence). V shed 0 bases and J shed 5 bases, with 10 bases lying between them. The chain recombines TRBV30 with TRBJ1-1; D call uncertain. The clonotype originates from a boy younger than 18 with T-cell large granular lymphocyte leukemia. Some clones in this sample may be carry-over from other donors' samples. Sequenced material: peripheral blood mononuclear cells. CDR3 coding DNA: TGTGCCTGGAGTGTTAACCTGAGGACTGAAGCTTTCTTT. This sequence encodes CAWSVNLRTEAFF. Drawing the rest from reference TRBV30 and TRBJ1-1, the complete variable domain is SQTIHQWPATLVQPVGSPLSLECTVEGTSNPNLYWYRQAAGRGLQLLFYSVGIGQISSEVPQNLSASRPQDRQFILSSKKLLLSDSGFYLCAWSVNLRTEAFFGQGTRLTVV.